Below, 28 T cell receptor beta chains from the same sample are listed, as sequenced in a study of cytomegalovirus exposure and HLA in healthy donors. The PCR made use of 60 Vbeta and 13 Jbeta primers. TCRdb's copy holds only in-frame clones and misses some; the assay was immunoSEQ multiplex PCR. Its clone listing holds roughly 100,000 clones. Sequenced material: PBMCs. The receptors here all came from a man aged 40-49 years in good health and CMV-seronegative.

The chain employs TRBV10-3 and TRBJ1-2; the match to TRBD1 covers 9 bases. The CDR3 covers 14 residues. Germline lookup yields CDR1 ENHRY and CDR2 SYGVKD. The junction had 8 bases not matched to a gene; V was cut back by 5 bases and J by 7 bases. CDR3 loop: CAISSRDREAGYTF. The CDR3 nucleotides read TGTGCCATCAGTTCCAGGGACAGGGAGGCTGGCTACACCTTC.

The chain is built from TRBV29-1 and TRBJ2-5; 7 bases match TRBD2. The germline CDR1 and CDR2 sequences are SQVTM and ANQGSEA. This CDR3 is 15 amino acids long. J was trimmed by 5 bases and V by 5 bases; bases with no gene match: 14. CDR3 region: CSVSVAWGGEETQYF. DNA of the CDR3: TGCAGCGTTTCTGTGGCTTGGGGAGGGGAGGAGACCCAGTACTTC.

This rearrangement joins TRBV15 to TRBJ2-3; D unresolved. The CDR3 is 16 residues long. V lost 3 bases and J 2 bases, leaving 15 bases between the germline ends. Germline V lookup: CDR1 LNHNV, CDR2 YYDKDF (reference sequence). The CDR3 sequence: CATSRGETSYTDTQYF. In nucleotides, the CDR3 is TGTGCCACCAGCAGGGGCGAGACCTCCTACACAGATACGCAGTATTTT.

The chain combines TRBV7-8 with TRBJ2-7; 9 bases fit TRBD1. Trimming at V came to 5 bases and at J to 4 bases, leaving 21 bases not matched to a gene. The germline gives CDR1 SGHVS, CDR2 FQNEAQ. This CDR3 has 19 amino acids. CDR3 protein: CASSERRFYAGQGKYEQYF. CDR3 in DNA: TGTGCCAGCAGCGAAAGGCGGTTTTATGCGGGACAGGGAAAGTACGAGCAGTACTTC.

The chain couples TRBV6-1 to TRBJ2-7; unclear D gene. Germline CDR1 reads MNHNS; CDR2 reads SASEGT. This CDR3 is 14 amino acids long. Trimming left V 1 base short and J 0 bases short, with 7 bases between. The CDR3 loop reads CASSEERVSYEQYF. The CDR3 DNA sequence: TGTGCCAGCAGTGAAGAACGGGTCTCCTACGAGCAGTACTTC.

The gene calls are TRBV19 and TRBJ1-5; D may be TRBD1 (6 bases). CDR3 length: 15 residues. Trimming shortened V by 5 bases and J by 1 base, and 12 bases separated the two germline ends. CDR1 is LNHDA, CDR2 SQIVND, per germline (reference sequence). The CDR3: CASSSQGMSNQPQHF. In DNA form, the CDR3 reads TGTGCCAGTAGTTCTCAGGGGATGAGCAATCAGCCCCAGCATTTT.

This chain joins TRBV6-1 and TRBJ1-2, with 7 positions matching TRBD1. The CDR3 spans 14 residues. Looked up from germline, CDR1 is MNHNS and CDR2 is SASEGT. The junction had 4 bases not matched to a gene; V was cut back by 6 bases and J by 0 bases. DNA of the CDR3: TGTGCCAGCAGGAACAGGGGTGCTAACTATGGCTACACCTTC. Its translation: CASRNRGANYGYTF.

The chain links TRBV18 to TRBJ2-1; tentatively, D is TRBD1 (6 bases). CDR3 length equals 14 residues. The V gene lost 3 bases and the J gene lost 12 bases, with 18 bases spanning the gap. CDR1 KGHSH and CDR2 LQKENI come from the germline V gene. Written as DNA, the CDR3 is TGTGCCAGCTCACCTACGCCCGGACAGTCTCCGCAGTTCTTC. It is translated as CASSPTPGQSPQFF.

The chain uses TRBV5-1 and TRBJ1-4, with 10 bases fitting TRBD1. V gave up 4 bases and J gave up 1 base; unmatched junction bases: 10. There are 18 residues in the CDR3. Per the germline V gene, CDR1 is SGHRS and CDR2 is YFSETQ. CDR3 in amino acids: CASSPRDRGRGTNEKLFF. The CDR3 nucleotides are TGCGCCAGCAGCCCCCGGGACAGGGGAAGAGGAACTAATGAAAAACTGTTTTTT.

The V and J genes are TRBV4-1 and TRBJ2-7; TRBD2 matches at 10 bases. The germline V gene encodes CDR1 MGHRA and CDR2 YSYEKL. V was pared by 1 base and J by 5 bases, with 8 bases of the junction left unmatched. CDR3 size: 16 residues. The DNA of the CDR3 is TGCGCCAGCAGCCAAGTCCGAGCGGGAGGGCCCAACGAGCAGTACTTC. Translating it yields CASSQVRAGGPNEQYF.

The gene calls are TRBV18 and TRBJ2-2; possibly TRBD1 for D (6 bases). CDR1 and CDR2 from the germline V gene are KGHSH and LQKENI. V gave up 4 bases and J gave up 7 bases, with 7 bases separating them. There are 12 residues in the CDR3. CDR3 region: CASSQDSGELFF. The CDR3 DNA follows: TGTGCCAGCTCACAGGACAGCGGGGAGCTGTTTTTT.

The rearrangement joins TRBV18 to TRBJ1-2; a possible D gene is TRBD1 (5 bases). V was cut by 3 bases and J by 8 bases, with 16 bases left in between. The length of the CDR3 is 14 residues. Germline CDR1 is KGHSH and CDR2 is LQKENI. CDR3 residues: CASSPQGDQGGYTF. The CDR3 region has the DNA TGTGCCAGCTCACCCCAGGGCGACCAGGGAGGCTACACCTTC.

V usage is TRBV6-1 and J usage is TRBJ1-2; 7 nucleotides match TRBD1. CDR3 size: 13 residues. Germline V gene sequence: CDR1 MNHNS, CDR2 SASEGT. The V gene end was trimmed by 6 bases and the J gene end by 4 bases; junction bases not matched to a gene: 5. The DNA for the CDR3 is TGTGCCAGCAGAGCCGGGACAGCCTATGGCTACACCTTC. Translation gives CASRAGTAYGYTF.

This rearrangement joins TRBV11-2 to TRBJ2-3; 12 bases map to TRBD2. From germline, CDR1 is SGHAT and CDR2 FQNNGV. This CDR3 comprises 17 residues. The trim removed 4 bases at V and 2 bases at J, leaving 7 bases unmatched. CDR3 residues: CASSYWTSGVFTDTQYF. Here the CDR3 DNA reads TGTGCCAGCAGCTACTGGACTAGCGGGGTGTTCACAGATACGCAGTATTTT.

The J gene is TRBJ1-1, the V gene TRBV29-1; 10 positions agree with TRBD1. The CDR3 spans 12 residues. V shed 4 bases and J 6 bases; nucleotides not matched to a gene: 2. CDR1 is SQVTM and CDR2 is ANQGSEA in the germline V gene. The CDR3 protein is CSVGQGAAEAFF. In DNA form, the CDR3 reads TGCAGCGTTGGACAGGGGGCTGCTGAAGCTTTCTTT.

This sequence joins TRBV11-2 and TRBJ1-2, with D unresolved. Trimming shortened V by 2 bases and J by 4 bases, and 11 bases separated the two germline ends. CDR3 length: 14 residues. Germline V gene data show CDR1 as SGHAT and CDR2 as FQNNGV. This CDR3 reads CASSLSGLLYGYTF. CDR3 nucleotides: TGTGCCAGCAGCTTATCAGGCCTCCTCTATGGCTACACCTTC.

The chain combines TRBV2 with TRBJ2-5; 7 nucleotides agree with TRBD1. The closer fit of TRBJ2-7 to the DNA end suggests the J call may be wrong. This CDR3 is built from 15 residues. Germline loops: CDR1 SNHLY, CDR2 FYNNEI. CDR3 nucleotides: TGTGCCAGCAGTGAAGGGCAGGGGGATCTGTACGAGCAGTACTTC. Translation: CASSEGQGDLYEQYF.

This chain connects TRBV6-4 to TRBJ1-1; unclear D gene. Germline CDR1 is MRHNA and CDR2 is SNTAGT. The CDR3 spans 14 residues. Trimming pared 2 bases from V and 0 bases from J, leaving 7 bases between. CDR3 sequence reads: CASSDSPMNTEAFF. The CDR3 DNA follows: TGTGCCAGCAGTGACAGCCCGATGAACACTGAAGCTTTCTTT.

This chain connects TRBV7-9 to TRBJ1-1; 7 nucleotides match TRBD1. Germline assignment: CDR1 SEHNR and CDR2 FQNEAQ (reference sequence). The CDR3 totals 14 residues. After removal of 5 bases from V and 0 bases from J, the junction contained 3 bases not matched to a gene. The CDR3 DNA follows: TGTGCCAGCAGCCCGGGACAGTTGAACACTGAAGCTTTCTTT. It encodes CASSPGQLNTEAFF.

The chain combines TRBV5-1 with TRBJ2-3; TRBD2 matches 12 bases. Germline lookup yields CDR1 SGHRS and CDR2 YFSETQ. The CDR3 totals 18 residues. V dropped 0 bases and J dropped 5; count of bases not matched to a gene: 10. The CDR3 region is CASSLDLTSGSYVDTQYF. The CDR3 DNA sequence: TGCGCCAGCAGCTTGGACCTGACTAGCGGGAGTTACGTAGATACGCAGTATTTT.

The chain recombines TRBV15 with TRBJ1-4; D unresolved. This CDR3 spans 21 amino acids. The germline CDR1 and CDR2 sequences are LNHNV and YYDKDF (reference sequence). Between the trimmed V and J ends, which lost 3 bases and 0 bases, there was a span of 26 bases. This CDR3 is CATSRFRGVDQLLATNEKLFF. The DNA for the CDR3 is TGTGCCACCAGCAGGTTTCGAGGAGTCGATCAACTCCTTGCAACTAATGAAAAACTGTTTTTT.

The chain has TRBV9 and TRBJ2-1; a possible D gene is TRBD2 (5 bases). V was cut by 0 bases and J by 6 bases, with 13 bases left in between. Germline CDR1 is SGDLS and CDR2 is YYNGEE. This CDR3 is 15 amino acids long. CDR3 coding DNA: TGTGCCAGCAGCGTAGTGGCCCGAGAGGGCAATGAGCAGTTCTTC. Translating it yields CASSVVAREGNEQFF.

The V call is TRBV4-1, the J call TRBJ2-7, with TRBD2 identical over 9 bases. CDR3 length: 15 amino acids. From germline, CDR1 is MGHRA and CDR2 YSYEKL. Germline trimming cut 2 bases from V and 7 bases from J; bases unmatched to any gene: 9. CDR3 protein: CASSQLSTSGLEQYF. The CDR3 bases are TGCGCCAGCAGCCAACTTTCGACTAGCGGTTTGGAGCAGTACTTC.

V and J are TRBV7-9 and TRBJ2-3, with TRBD1 as a possible D gene (6 bases). Germline CDR1 SEHNR, CDR2 FQNEAQ (reference sequence). V was cut by 4 bases and J by 7 bases, with 9 bases left in between. This CDR3 is 12 amino acids long. In DNA form, the CDR3 reads TGTGCCAGCAGCTCCACAGGGTATACGCAGTATTTT. Translation: CASSSTGYTQYF.

The genes are TRBV4-3 and TRBJ1-2; perhaps TRBD1 as D (6 bases). Germline V gene lookup returns CDR1 LGHNA and CDR2 YSLEER. The ends were cut back, 2 bases at V and 4 bases at J, with 11 bases in the middle. The CDR3 consists of 14 residues. The CDR3 protein is CASSQSGTIYGYTF. In nucleotides, the CDR3 is TGCGCCAGCAGCCAATCCGGGACAATCTATGGCTACACCTTC.

The chain links TRBV2 to TRBJ2-6; D gene ambiguous. Trimming pared 7 bases from V and 1 base from J, leaving 8 bases between. CDR1 is SNHLY and CDR2 is FYNNEI in the germline V gene. The CDR3 is 14 amino acids. CDR3: CASTRRSGANVLTF. Here the CDR3 DNA reads TGTGCCAGCACTAGGCGATCTGGGGCCAACGTCCTGACTTTC.

The CDR3 DNA reads TGTGCCAGCAGCCACACGGGGGATAGCTCCTACGAGCAGTACTTC. It encodes CASSHTGDSSYEQYF. The gene calls are TRBV9 and TRBJ2-7, with D tentatively TRBD2 (6 bases). Trimming pared 4 bases from V and 0 bases from J, leaving 14 bases between. The germline V gene encodes CDR1 SGDLS and CDR2 YYNGEE. The CDR3 runs 15 residues. Full variable domain (rest looked up from reference TRBV9 and TRBJ2-7): DSGVTQTPKHLITATGQRVTLRCSPRSGDLSVYWYQQSLDQGLQFLIQYYNGEERAKGNILERFSAQQFPDLHSELNLSSLELGDSALYFCASSHTGDSSYEQYFGPGTRLTVT.

V usage is TRBV10-3 and J usage is TRBJ2-1; the match to TRBD2 covers 8 bases. The CDR3 runs 13 residues. The germline CDR1 and CDR2 sequences are ENHRY and SYGVKD. After removal of 8 bases from V and 8 bases from J, the junction contained 8 bases not matched to a gene. The CDR3 loop reads CAIGLAGNDEQFF. In DNA form, the CDR3 reads TGTGCCATCGGGTTAGCGGGGAACGATGAGCAGTTCTTC.